This T cell receptor beta chain came from a study of CD8 T cells in ankylosing spondylitis (dated by TCRdb to about 2017). Describing the broader study: The study profiled T cell receptor beta repertoires in healthy donors and ankylosing spondylitis patients to find disease-linked TCR variants. Peripheral blood was sampled, and synovial fluid was also collected from ankylosing spondylitis patients. In total, the full study cohort was made up of 108 healthy donors and some 26 ankylosing spondylitis patients.

Note on this clonotype: Its target antigen remains unknown. Base qualities are not provided; no much larger clone lies one nucleotide away.

TCRdb records Illumina HiSeq 2500 as the sequencer. TCR beta libraries were prepared by quantitative 5'-RACE with molecular barcodes. The authors processed their data as follows. A new computational method, built on a probabilistic model of VDJ rearrangement, was used to identify disease-linked TCR variants. In TCRdb, the public reads were trimmed at Q25 with fastp and aligned with MiXCR, with productive beta chains retained. Rows are unified per CDR3 protein, each entry keeping the most common DNA and genes. None of the V and J calls come from the authors' own analysis; TCRdb made them. The sample data list about 250,000 distinct CDR3 sequences, and approximately 24% of these were observed just once. 0.5% to 0.75% of the sample lies in the top ten. Overall results and qualifications from the work: Significant enrichment of the disease-linked clones was reported in matched synovial fluid samples from ankylosing spondylitis patients. Blood from ankylosing spondylitis patients appeared to be characterized by a TCR beta motif composed of about eight highly homologous amino acid variants. The disease-linked clones showed a CD8+ phenotype and occurred at relatively low frequencies in peripheral blood. Some motif variants were previously reported in synovial fluid and blood of reactive arthritis patients, suggesting common disease-initiation mechanisms.

The receptor's source is a male donor with ankylosing spondylitis or in good health (not recorded which). The sample consisted of blood, either unsorted or a sorted T cell fraction (not recorded which).

The CDR3 reads CASSYLGQHEQYF. The nucleotide sequence is TGTGCCAGCAGTTACCTAGGACAGCACGAGCAGTACTTC. The chain is assembled from TRBV6-5 and TRBJ2-7; tentative D gene TRBD1, with 6 bases matching. Taken from the germline V gene, the CDR1 and CDR2 loops are MNHEY and SVGAGI. The CDR3 spans 13 residues, from the cysteine through the phenylalanine. The read is trimmed to its CDR3 DNA, 39 bases read in frame from base 1. V is clipped by 2 bases and J by 5 bases, and the sequence between their germline boundaries is 10 bases long.